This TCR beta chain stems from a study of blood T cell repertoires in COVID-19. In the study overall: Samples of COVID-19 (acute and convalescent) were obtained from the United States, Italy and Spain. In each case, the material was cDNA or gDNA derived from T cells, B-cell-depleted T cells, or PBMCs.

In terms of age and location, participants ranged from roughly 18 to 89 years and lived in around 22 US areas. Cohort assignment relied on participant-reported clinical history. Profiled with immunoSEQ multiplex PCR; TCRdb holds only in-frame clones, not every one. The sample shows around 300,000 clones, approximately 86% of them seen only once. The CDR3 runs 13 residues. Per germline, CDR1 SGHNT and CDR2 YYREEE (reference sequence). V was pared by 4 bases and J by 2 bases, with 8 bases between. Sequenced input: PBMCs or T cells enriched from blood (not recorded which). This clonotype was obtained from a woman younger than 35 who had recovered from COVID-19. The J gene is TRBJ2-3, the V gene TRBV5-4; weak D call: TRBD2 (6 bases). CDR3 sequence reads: CASSRTTTDTQYF. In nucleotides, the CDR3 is TGTGCCAGCAGCCGGACTACCACAGATACGCAGTATTTT.